This T cell receptor beta chain stems from a study of blood T cell repertoires in COVID-19. Across the study: Sources were T cells, B-cell-depleted T cells, or PBMCs; the material itself was cDNA or gDNA.

Germline V gene sequence: CDR1 MNHNY, CDR2 SVGAGI (reference sequence). V lost 7 bases to trimming and J lost 2 bases; unmatched junction nucleotides: 5. The CDR3 covers 15 residues. How the authors handled the data: Estimated nucleated cell counts came from reference gene primer amplification. The assay was immunoSEQ multiplex PCR, and TCRdb's table has in-frame clones only and misses some. For V, J and clone size, that table is used; D and trimming come from the DNA. The sample lists 150,000 to 200,000 clones; over 75% were seen once. This receptor was obtained from a human donor with active or convalescent COVID-19. The donor label of this sample is uncertain. The chain recombines TRBV6-6 with TRBJ2-1; TRBD2 matches at 10 bases. Specimen: peripheral blood. The CDR3 DNA follows: TGTGCCAGCATAGGGAGCGGGGGGGCCTACAATGAGCAGTTCTTC. This encodes CASIGSGGAYNEQFF.